This record covers a single T cell receptor beta chain. The data derive from a study of T cell changes during pregnancy in multiple sclerosis. Profiled with immunoSEQ multiplex PCR; TCRdb holds only in-frame clones, not every one. This table has tens of thousands of clones, about 92% appearing once. Trimming removed 6 bases at V and 5 bases at J, with 19 bases between. CDR3 length: 15 residues. Per the germline V gene, CDR1 is MGHRA and CDR2 is YSYEKL. The starting material was peripheral blood, obtained in the third trimester of pregnancy. The chain combines TRBV4-1 with TRBJ2-5; maybe TRBD1 (5 bases). This sequence was found in a female donor with multiple sclerosis, enrolled in a pregnancy study. CDR3 coding DNA: TGCGCCAGCAGTCCCCAACATGTGGGGCTGGAGACCCAGTACTTC. This encodes CASSPQHVGLETQYF.